The sequence of this T cell receptor beta chain was determined in a study of blood T cell repertoires in COVID-19. Turning to the study itself: From the United States, Italy and Spain came samples of acute and convalescent COVID-19. Sources were T cells, B-cell-depleted T cells, or PBMCs; the material itself was cDNA or gDNA.

One Seattle source followed patients from active infection through their disease course. This clone showed up just once. The sample has other DNA sequences that encode this CDR3 too. Losses at the gene ends were 3 bases for V and 1 base for J; bases not matched to a gene: 2. The CDR3 is 16 amino acids. Germline CDR1 KGHSH, CDR2 LQKENI. Authors' analysis steps: Nucleated cell number was recorded as an estimate derived from reference gene primer amplification. Profiled with immunoSEQ multiplex PCR; TCRdb holds only in-frame clones, not every one. Clone size and V and J calls were adopted from that table, with D and trimming inferred from the DNA. The sample holds roughly 410,000 clones, 70% to 90% seen once.

Sequences were obtained from peripheral blood. This sequence joins TRBV18 and TRBJ2-3; TRBD2 matches at 12 bases. The source is a woman aged 55-69 years with COVID-19, enrolled during active disease. The CDR3 region is CASSPGLAGRTDTQYF. CDR3 coding DNA: TGTGCCAGCTCACCCGGACTAGCGGGACGCACAGATACGCAGTATTTT.